Below are 16 T cell receptor beta chains sequenced from a single sample in a study of blood T cell repertoires in COVID-19. Sequenced by immunoSEQ multiplex PCR; TCRdb stores in-frame clones only, minus some. The sample holds about 190,000 clones, approximately 90% seen once. Sequenced material: peripheral blood. The origin of the receptors is a woman aged 40 to 50 who had recovered from COVID-19.

The chain combines TRBV28 with TRBJ2-5; possibly TRBD1 for D (6 bases). The germline V gene encodes CDR1 MDHEN and CDR2 SYDVKM. CDR3 length: 15 residues. V dropped 5 bases and J dropped 3 bases, with 16 bases sitting between them. Written as DNA, the CDR3 is TGTGCCAGCAGTCAGGGGCCTCTCGTGAAAGAGACCCAGTACTTC. This codes for CASSQGPLVKETQYF.

The V and J genes are TRBV27 and TRBJ2-1; a possible D gene is TRBD1 (5 bases). The V gene lost 5 bases and the J gene lost 4 bases, with 9 bases spanning the gap. CDR1 is MNHEY and CDR2 is SMNVEV in the germline V gene (reference sequence). The CDR3 covers 13 residues. CDR3 nucleotides: TGTGCCAGCAGTCAGGGATCGTACAATGAGCAGTTCTTC. It translates to CASSQGSYNEQFF.

The J gene is TRBJ2-4, the V gene TRBV18; 9 bases match TRBD1. The V gene end was trimmed by 3 bases and the J gene end by 5 bases; junction bases not matched to a gene: 2. CDR3 length: 14 residues. Germline CDR1 and CDR2: KGHSH and LQKENI. Here the CDR3 reads CASSPRDRENIQYF. The CDR3 region has the DNA TGTGCCAGCTCACCCCGGGACAGGGAAAACATTCAGTACTTC.

In this sample, this clone turned up once. The chain carries TRBV28 and TRBJ1-5, with D maybe TRBD1 (5 bases). CDR1 MDHEN and CDR2 SYDVKM come from the germline V gene. Deletions cut 2 bases from V and 5 bases from J, with 7 bases between. The CDR3 consists of 13 residues. CDR3 region: CASSLVGDQPQHF. CDR3 bases: TGTGCCAGCAGTTTAGTAGGGGATCAGCCCCAGCATTTT.

The chain links TRBV6-5 to TRBJ1-5, with TRBD1 identical over 10 bases. V was pared by 5 bases and J by 5 bases, with 6 bases of the junction left unmatched. Per the germline V gene, CDR1 is MNHEY and CDR2 is SVGAGI. The CDR3 totals 15 residues. The CDR3 here is CASSPTDRGYQPQHF. The CDR3 DNA follows: TGTGCCAGCAGTCCCACGGACAGGGGGTATCAGCCCCAGCATTTT.

V gene TRBV10-3 combines with J gene TRBJ2-5; maybe TRBD2 (7 bases). Germline V gene lookup returns CDR1 ENHRY and CDR2 SYGVKD. This CDR3 region has 15 residues. The germline V and J ends were trimmed by 0 bases and 6 bases, with 14 bases remaining between them. The CDR3 DNA reads TGTGCCATCAGTGAGTCAGGGGGAGCGGGAAAGACCCAGTACTTC. It specifies CAISESGGAGKTQYF.

The DNA for the CDR3 is TGCGCCAGCAGCTTGGGTCTAGCGGGAGGTGGTGAGCAGTACTTC. Protein product: CASSLGLAGGGEQYF. The J gene is TRBJ2-7, the V gene TRBV5-1, with 11 bases fitting TRBD2. The ends lost 0 bases at V and 7 bases at J; junction bases unmatched: 6. Germline lookup yields CDR1 SGHRS and CDR2 YFSETQ. The CDR3 runs to 15 residues.

Turning to this clone: At the DNA level, this CDR3 is encoded by other sequences in the same sample as well. V is TRBV9 and J is TRBJ1-4; D is undetermined. Germline assignment: CDR1 SGDLS and CDR2 YYNGEE. Trimming removed 4 bases at V and 0 bases at J, with 10 bases between. The CDR3 loop spans 15 amino acids. The CDR3 region has the DNA TGTGCCAGCAGCCCACGTTCGGCAACTAATGAAAAACTGTTTTTT. Protein: CASSPRSATNEKLFF.

The V and J genes are TRBV10-3 and TRBJ1-1, with D uncertain. Trimming stripped 2 bases from V and 0 bases from J, with 4 bases between. Germline CDR1 is ENHRY and CDR2 is SYGVKD. This CDR3 has 13 amino acids. This CDR3 reads CAISETVNTEAFF. The CDR3 DNA sequence: TGTGCCATCAGTGAGACAGTGAACACTGAAGCTTTCTTT.

The J gene is TRBJ2-2, the V gene TRBV5-1; TRBD2 matches 11 bases. Per germline, CDR1 SGHRS and CDR2 YFSETQ. The V gene end was trimmed by 4 bases and the J gene end by 3 bases; junction bases not matched to a gene: 8. CDR3 length equals 17 residues. CDR3 in amino acids: CASSMGLADLYTGELFF. DNA for the CDR3: TGCGCCAGCAGCATGGGACTAGCGGATCTTTACACCGGGGAGCTGTTTTTT.

This rearrangement joins TRBV2 to TRBJ1-5, with a weak D call TRBD1 (6 bases). CDR1 is SNHLY and CDR2 is FYNNEI in the germline V gene. The CDR3 has 15 amino acids. V shed 6 bases and J shed 4 bases, with 16 bases lying between them. Here the CDR3 DNA reads TGTGCCAGCAGCGCACAGGGAGCTCAGAATCAGCCCCAGCATTTT. It is translated as CASSAQGAQNQPQHF.

The chain is built from TRBV2 and TRBJ2-7; 8 nucleotides match TRBD2. Per germline, CDR1 SNHLY and CDR2 FYNNEI. Germline trimming cut 8 bases from V and 1 base from J; bases unmatched to any gene: 10. The CDR3 sequence is 15 residues long. CDR3 DNA sequence: TGTGCCAGCCTTATATTGGCGGGAGGATCCTACGAGCAGTACTTC. It specifies CASLILAGGSYEQYF.

CDR3 nucleotide sequence: TGTGCCAGCAGCCCCTCGGGGGACAGGGGTGGTGAGCAGTACTTC. Its translation is CASSPSGDRGGEQYF. The rearrangement uses TRBV7-8 and TRBJ2-7, with TRBD1 identical over 10 bases. Looked up from germline, CDR1 is SGHVS and CDR2 is FQNEAQ. V lost 5 bases and J lost 7; bases outside the gene matches: 11. The CDR3 runs 15 residues.

This rearrangement joins TRBV5-6 to TRBJ2-5; 9 bases line up with TRBD2. CDR1 SGHDT and CDR2 YYEEEE come from the germline V gene. CDR3 length: 16 residues. V was clipped by 0 bases and J by 2 bases; unmatched bases: 5. CDR3: CASSLAASGDQETQYF. The DNA for the CDR3 is TGTGCCAGCAGCTTGGCGGCTAGCGGGGATCAAGAGACCCAGTACTTC.

The chain carries TRBV9 and TRBJ2-2, with 9 bases aligning to TRBD2. V was pared by 1 base and J by 7 bases, with 11 bases of the junction left unmatched. CDR1 is SGDLS, CDR2 YYNGEE, per germline. This CDR3 is built from 17 residues. The CDR3 DNA sequence: TGTGCCAGCAGCGTACTTGCTAGCGGGAAATCAGGCGGGGAGCTGTTTTTT. Translated, it gives CASSVLASGKSGGELFF.

This chain uses TRBV5-1 with TRBJ1-5; 7 positions match TRBD1. The CDR3 consists of 14 residues. Germline values: CDR1 SGHRS, CDR2 YFSETQ. V lost 0 bases and J lost 5; bases outside the gene matches: 2. The CDR3 loop is CASSLGGGDQPQHF. CDR3 coding DNA: TGCGCCAGCAGCTTGGGAGGGGGCGATCAGCCCCAGCATTTT.